The present TCR beta chain was sequenced within a study of cytotoxic CD8 clonotypes in ibrutinib-treated CLL. TCRdb's table, derived via immunoSEQ multiplex PCR, lists solely in-frame clones and lacks some. The table records over 150,000 clones, about 72% of them present only once. Per the germline V gene, CDR1 is LNHDA and CDR2 is SQIVND (reference sequence). The CDR3 has 14 residues. Trimming removed 6 bases from V and 2 bases from J, with 14 bases in between. This clonotype was obtained from a human donor with chronic lymphocytic leukemia. The chain has TRBV19 and TRBJ2-7; D gene ambiguous. The source was PBMCs, collected after 24 months of ibrutinib treatment. CDR3 amino acids: CASSVTATTYEQYF. The CDR3 coding sequence is TGTGCCAGTAGCGTTACGGCTACTACCTACGAGCAGTACTTC. The entire variable domain, with the rest obtained from reference TRBV19 and TRBJ2-7, is as follows: DGGITQSPKYLFRKEGQNVTLSCEQNLNHDAMYWYRQDPGQGLRLIYYSQIVNDFQKGDIAEGYSVSREKKESFPLTVTSAQKNPTAFYLCASSVTATTYEQYFGPGTRLTVT.